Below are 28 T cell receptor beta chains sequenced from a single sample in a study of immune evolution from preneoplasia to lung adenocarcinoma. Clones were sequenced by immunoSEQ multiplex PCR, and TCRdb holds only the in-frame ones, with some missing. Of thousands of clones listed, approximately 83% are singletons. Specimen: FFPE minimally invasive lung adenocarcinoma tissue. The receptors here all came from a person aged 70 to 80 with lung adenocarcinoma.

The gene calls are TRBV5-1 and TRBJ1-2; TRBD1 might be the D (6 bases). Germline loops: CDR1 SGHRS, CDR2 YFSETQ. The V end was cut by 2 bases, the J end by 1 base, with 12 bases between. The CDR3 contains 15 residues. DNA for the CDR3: TGCGCCAGCAGCTTAAGCCTACAGGGTAACTATGGCTACACCTTC. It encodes CASSLSLQGNYGYTF.

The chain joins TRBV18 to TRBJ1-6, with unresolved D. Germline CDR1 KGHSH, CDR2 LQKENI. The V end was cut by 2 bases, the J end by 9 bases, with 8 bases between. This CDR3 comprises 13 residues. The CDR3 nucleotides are TGTGCCAGCTCACCAGGTACCCTTTCACCCCTCCACTTT. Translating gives CASSPGTLSPLHF. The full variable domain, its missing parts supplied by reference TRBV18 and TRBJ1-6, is NAGVMQNPRHLVRRRGQEARLRCSPMKGHSHVYWYRQLPEEGLKFMVYLQKENIIDESGMPKERFSAEFPKEGPSILRIQQVVRGDSAAYFCASSPGTLSPLHFGNGTRLTVT.

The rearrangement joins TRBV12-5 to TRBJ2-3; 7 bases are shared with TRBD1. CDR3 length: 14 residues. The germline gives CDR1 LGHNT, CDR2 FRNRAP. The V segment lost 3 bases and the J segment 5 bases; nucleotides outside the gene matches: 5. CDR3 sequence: CASGFTGAGDTQYF. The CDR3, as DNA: TGTGCTAGTGGTTTTACAGGGGCGGGAGATACGCAGTATTTT.

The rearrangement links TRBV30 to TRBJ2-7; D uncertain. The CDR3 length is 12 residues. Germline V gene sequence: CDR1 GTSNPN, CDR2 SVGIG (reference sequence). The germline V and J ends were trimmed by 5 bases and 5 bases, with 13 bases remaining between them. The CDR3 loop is CAWSELSHEQYF. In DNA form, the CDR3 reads TGTGCCTGGTCAGAACTGTCCCACGAGCAGTACTTC.

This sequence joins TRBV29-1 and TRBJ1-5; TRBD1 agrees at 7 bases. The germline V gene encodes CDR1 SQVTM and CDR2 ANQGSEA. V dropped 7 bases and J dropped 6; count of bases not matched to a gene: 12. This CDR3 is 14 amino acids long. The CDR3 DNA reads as TGCAGCGCATCAGGGGGGACCGGGACTCAGCCCCAGCATTTT. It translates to CSASGGTGTQPQHF.

For the CDR3, the DNA is TGTGCCATCAGTGAGTCTGGGCGGGACGGGGAGCTGTTTTTT. Residues: CAISESGRDGELFF. This chain uses TRBV10-3 with TRBJ2-2; D may be TRBD2 (6 bases). This CDR3 spans 14 amino acids. V was shortened by 0 bases and J by 7 bases, with 9 bases between the two germline ends. Germline-derived CDR1 and CDR2 are ENHRY and SYGVKD.

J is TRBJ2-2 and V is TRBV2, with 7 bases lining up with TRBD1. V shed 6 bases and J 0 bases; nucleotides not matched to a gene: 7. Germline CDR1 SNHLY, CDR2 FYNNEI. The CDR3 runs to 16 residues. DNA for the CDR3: TGTGCCAGCAGGGGACAGACCCTCGCGAACACCGGGGAGCTGTTTTTT. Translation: CASRGQTLANTGELFF.

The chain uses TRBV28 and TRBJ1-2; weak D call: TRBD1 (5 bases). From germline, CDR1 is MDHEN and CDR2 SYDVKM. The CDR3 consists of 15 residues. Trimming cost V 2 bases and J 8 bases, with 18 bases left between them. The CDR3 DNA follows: TGTGCCAGCAGTTTAGGGGGGGGAAACTACCGGGGCTACACCTTC. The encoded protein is CASSLGGGNYRGYTF.

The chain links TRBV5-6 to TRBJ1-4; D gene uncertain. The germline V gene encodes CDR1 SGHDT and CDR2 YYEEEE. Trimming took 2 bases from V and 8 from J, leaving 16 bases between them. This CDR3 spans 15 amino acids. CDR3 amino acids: CASSLPSNFEEKLFF. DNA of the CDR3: TGTGCCAGCAGCTTACCCTCGAACTTTGAGGAAAAACTGTTTTTT.

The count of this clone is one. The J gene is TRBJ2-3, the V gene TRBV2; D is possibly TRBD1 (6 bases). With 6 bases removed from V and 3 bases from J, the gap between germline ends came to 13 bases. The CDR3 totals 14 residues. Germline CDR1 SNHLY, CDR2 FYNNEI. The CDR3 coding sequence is TGTGCCAGCAGGAAACAGGGATATACAGATACGCAGTATTTT. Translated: CASRKQGYTDTQYF.

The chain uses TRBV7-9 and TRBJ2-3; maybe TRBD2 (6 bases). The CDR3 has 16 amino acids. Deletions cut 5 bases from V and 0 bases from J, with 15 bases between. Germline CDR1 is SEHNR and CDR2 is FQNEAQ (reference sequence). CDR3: CASSQFRSGSTDTQYF. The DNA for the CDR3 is TGTGCCAGCAGCCAATTCAGAAGCGGGAGCACAGATACGCAGTATTTT.

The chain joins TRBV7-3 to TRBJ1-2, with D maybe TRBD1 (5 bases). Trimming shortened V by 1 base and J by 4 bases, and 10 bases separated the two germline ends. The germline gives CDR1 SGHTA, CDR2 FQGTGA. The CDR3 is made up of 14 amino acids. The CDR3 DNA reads TGTGCCAGCAGCTTAAGGGGGGACGGCTATGGCTACACCTTC. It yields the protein CASSLRGDGYGYTF.

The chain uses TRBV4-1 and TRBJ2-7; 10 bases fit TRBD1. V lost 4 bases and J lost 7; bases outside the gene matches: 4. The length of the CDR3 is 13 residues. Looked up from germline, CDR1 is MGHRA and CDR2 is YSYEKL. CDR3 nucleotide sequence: TGCGCCAGCAGCCTTAGGACAGGGGGGGAGCAGTACTTC. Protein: CASSLRTGGEQYF.

This CDR3 reads CASSLARVDEKLFF. In DNA form, the CDR3 reads TGTGCCAGCAGCTTAGCCAGGGTGGATGAAAAACTGTTTTTT. The rearrangement uses TRBV7-9 and TRBJ1-4, with D perhaps matching TRBD1 (5 bases). The germline CDR1 and CDR2 sequences are SEHNR and FQNEAQ (reference sequence). The CDR3 contains 14 residues. Trimming took off 0 bases at V and 6 bases at J, with 8 bases between the two ends.

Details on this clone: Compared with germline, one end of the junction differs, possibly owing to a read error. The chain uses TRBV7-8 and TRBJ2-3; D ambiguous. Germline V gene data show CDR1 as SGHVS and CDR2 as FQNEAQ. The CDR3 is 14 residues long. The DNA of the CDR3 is TGTACCAGCAGCTTACTCCGGGGCACAGATACGCAGTATTTT. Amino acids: CTSSLLRGTDTQYF.

The CDR3 DNA follows: TGTGCCAGCAGCCAAGAGGTAAACTATGGCTACACCTTC. Its protein is CASSQEVNYGYTF. The V call is TRBV14, the J call TRBJ1-2; no firm D call. Germline V gene lookup returns CDR1 SGHDN and CDR2 FVKESK. V was clipped by 0 bases and J by 2 bases, with 4 bases between them. The CDR3 is made up of 13 amino acids. The whole variable domain, filled in from reference TRBV14 and TRBJ1-2, reads EAGVTQFPSHSVIEKGQTVTLRCDPISGHDNLYWYRRVMGKEIKFLLHFVKESKQDESGMPNNRFLAERTGGTYSTLKVQPAELEDSGVYFCASSQEVNYGYTFGSGTRLTVV.

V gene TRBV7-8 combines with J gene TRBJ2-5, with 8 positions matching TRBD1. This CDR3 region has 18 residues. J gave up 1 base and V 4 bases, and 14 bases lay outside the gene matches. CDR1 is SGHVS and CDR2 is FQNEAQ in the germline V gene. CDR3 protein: CASSSRPGGEGVQETQYF. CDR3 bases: TGTGCCAGCAGCTCAAGGCCAGGGGGCGAAGGAGTCCAAGAGACCCAGTACTTC.

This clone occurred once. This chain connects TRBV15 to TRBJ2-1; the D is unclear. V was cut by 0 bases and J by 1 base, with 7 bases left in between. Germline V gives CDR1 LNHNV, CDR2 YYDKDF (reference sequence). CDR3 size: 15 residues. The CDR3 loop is CATSRDFQSYNEQFF. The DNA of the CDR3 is TGTGCCACCAGCAGAGATTTTCAGTCCTACAATGAGCAGTTCTTC. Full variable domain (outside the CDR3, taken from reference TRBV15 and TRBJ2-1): DAMVIQNPRYQVTQFGKPVTLSCSQTLNHNVMYWYQQKSSQAPKLLFHYYDKDFNNEADTPDNFQSRRPNTSFCFLDIRSPGLGDTAMYLCATSRDFQSYNEQFFGPGTRLTVL.

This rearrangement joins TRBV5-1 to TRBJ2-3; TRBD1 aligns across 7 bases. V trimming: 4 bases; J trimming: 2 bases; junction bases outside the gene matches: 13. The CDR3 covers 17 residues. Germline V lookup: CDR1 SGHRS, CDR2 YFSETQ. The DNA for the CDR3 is TGCGCCAGCAGCCCTCCGACAGGGCCCCTTTTCACAGATACGCAGTATTTT. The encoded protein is CASSPPTGPLFTDTQYF.

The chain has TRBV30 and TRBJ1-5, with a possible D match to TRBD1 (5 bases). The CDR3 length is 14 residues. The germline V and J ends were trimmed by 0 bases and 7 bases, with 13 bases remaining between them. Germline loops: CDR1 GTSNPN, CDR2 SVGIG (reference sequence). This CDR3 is CAWSVLGGRQPQHF. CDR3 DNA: TGTGCCTGGAGTGTACTGGGGGGTAGACAGCCCCAGCATTTT.

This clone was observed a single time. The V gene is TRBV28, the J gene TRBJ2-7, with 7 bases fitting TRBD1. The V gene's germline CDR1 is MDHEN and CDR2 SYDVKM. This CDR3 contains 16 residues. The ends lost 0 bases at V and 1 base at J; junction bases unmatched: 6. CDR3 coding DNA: TGTGCCAGCAGTTTATGGGCGACAGGGCCGTCCTACGAGCAGTACTTC. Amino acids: CASSLWATGPSYEQYF.

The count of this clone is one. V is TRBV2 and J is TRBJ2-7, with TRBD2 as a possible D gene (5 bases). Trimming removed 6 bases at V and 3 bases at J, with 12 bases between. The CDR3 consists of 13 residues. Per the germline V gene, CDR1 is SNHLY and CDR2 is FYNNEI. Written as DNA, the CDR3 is TGTGCCAGCAGCCTGGACTTAAGCTACGAGCAGTACTTC. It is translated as CASSLDLSYEQYF.

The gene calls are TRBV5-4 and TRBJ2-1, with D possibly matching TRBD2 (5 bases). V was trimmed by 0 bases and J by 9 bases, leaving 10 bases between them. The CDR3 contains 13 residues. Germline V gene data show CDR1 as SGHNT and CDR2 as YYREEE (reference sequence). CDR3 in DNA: TGTGCCAGCAGCTTGGTCGAGGGCGGTGAGCAGTTCTTC. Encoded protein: CASSLVEGGEQFF.

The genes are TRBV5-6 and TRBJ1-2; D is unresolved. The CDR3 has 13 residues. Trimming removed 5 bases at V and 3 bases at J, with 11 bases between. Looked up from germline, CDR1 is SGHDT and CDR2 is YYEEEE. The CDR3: CASRWGSYYGYTF. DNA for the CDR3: TGTGCCAGCAGATGGGGTTCTTACTATGGCTACACCTTC. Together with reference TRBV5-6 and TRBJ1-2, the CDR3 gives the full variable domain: DAGVTQSPTHLIKTRGQQVTLRCSPKSGHDTVSWYQQALGQGPQFIFQYYEEEERQRGNFPDRFSGHQFPNYSSELNVNALLLGDSALYLCASRWGSYYGYTFGSGTRLTVV.

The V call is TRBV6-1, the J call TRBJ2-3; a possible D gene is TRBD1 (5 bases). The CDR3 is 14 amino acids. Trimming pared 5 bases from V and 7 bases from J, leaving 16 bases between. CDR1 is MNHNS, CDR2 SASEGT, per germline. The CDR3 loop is CASSSQSGANTQYF. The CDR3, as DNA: TGTGCCAGCAGTAGCCAAAGTGGGGCAAATACGCAGTATTTT.

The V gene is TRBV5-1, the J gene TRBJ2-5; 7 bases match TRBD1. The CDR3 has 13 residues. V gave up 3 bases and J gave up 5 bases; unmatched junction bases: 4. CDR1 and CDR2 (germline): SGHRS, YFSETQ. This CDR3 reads CASSSTGIETQYF. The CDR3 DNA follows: TGCGCCAGCAGCTCGACAGGGATCGAGACCCAGTACTTC. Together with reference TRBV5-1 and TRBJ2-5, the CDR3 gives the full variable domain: KAGVTQTPRYLIKTRGQQVTLSCSPISGHRSVSWYQQTPGQGLQFLFEYFSETQRNKGNFPGRFSGRQFSNSRSEMNVSTLELGDSALYLCASSSTGIETQYFGPGTRLLVL.

The CDR3 is CASSSPRQGGGYEQYF. The CDR3 region has the DNA TGTGCCAGCAGCTCTCCCCGACAGGGGGGAGGCTACGAGCAGTACTTC. V gene TRBV7-8 combines with J gene TRBJ2-7; 9 bases line up with TRBD1. In germline, CDR1 is SGHVS, CDR2 FQNEAQ. The V gene end was trimmed by 4 bases and the J gene end by 3 bases; junction bases not matched to a gene: 10. The CDR3 length is 16 residues. The full variable domain, completed using reference TRBV7-8 and TRBJ2-7, is GAGVSQSPRYKVAKRGQDVALRCDPISGHVSLFWYQQALGQGPEFLTYFQNEAQLDKSGLPSDRFFAERPEGSVSTLKIQRTQQEDSAVYLCASSSPRQGGGYEQYFGPGTRLTVT.

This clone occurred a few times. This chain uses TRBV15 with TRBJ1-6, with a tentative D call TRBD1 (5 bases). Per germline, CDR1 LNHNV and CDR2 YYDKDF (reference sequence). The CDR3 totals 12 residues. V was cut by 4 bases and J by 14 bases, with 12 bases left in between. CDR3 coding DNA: TGTGCCACCAGCACCGGGGGTTTGGCCCTCCACTTT. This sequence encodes CATSTGGLALHF.